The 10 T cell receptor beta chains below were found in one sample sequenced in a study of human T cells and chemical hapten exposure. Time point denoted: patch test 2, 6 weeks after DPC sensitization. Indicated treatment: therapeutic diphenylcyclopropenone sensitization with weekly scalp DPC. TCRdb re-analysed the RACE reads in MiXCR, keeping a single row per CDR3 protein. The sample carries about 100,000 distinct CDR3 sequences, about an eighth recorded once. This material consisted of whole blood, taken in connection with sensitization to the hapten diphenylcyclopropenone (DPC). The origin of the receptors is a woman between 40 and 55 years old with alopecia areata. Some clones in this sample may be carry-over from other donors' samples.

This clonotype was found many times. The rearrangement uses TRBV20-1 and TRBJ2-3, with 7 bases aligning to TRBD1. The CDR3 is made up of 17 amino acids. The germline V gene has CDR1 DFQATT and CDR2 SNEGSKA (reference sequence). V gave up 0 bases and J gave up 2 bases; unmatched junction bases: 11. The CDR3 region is CSARDPDRVGVTDTQYF. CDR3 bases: TGCAGTGCTAGAGATCCAGACAGGGTTGGGGTCACAGATACGCAGTATTTT.

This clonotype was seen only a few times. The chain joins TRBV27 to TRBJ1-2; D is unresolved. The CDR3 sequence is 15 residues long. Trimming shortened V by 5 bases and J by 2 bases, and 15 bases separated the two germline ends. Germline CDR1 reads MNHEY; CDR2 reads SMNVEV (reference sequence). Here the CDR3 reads CASSPLPRGNYGYTF. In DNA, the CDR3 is TGTGCCAGCAGTCCCCTCCCTCGCGGAAACTATGGCTACACCTTC.

Written as DNA, the CDR3 is TGTGCCAGCACCCCAGACGGGGGATGGGGTGGCTACACCTTC. Encoded protein: CASTPDGGWGGYTF. This chain joins TRBV25-1 and TRBJ1-2, with a weak D call TRBD1 (5 bases). The CDR3 consists of 14 residues. V was shortened by 7 bases and J by 7 bases, with 19 bases between the two germline ends. Germline V gene lookup returns CDR1 MGHDK and CDR2 SYGVNS.

The CDR3 DNA sequence: TGTGCCACCCGTCCCCGTTGGGCCAACGTCCTGACTTTC. This codes for CATRPRWANVLTF. V gene TRBV18 combines with J gene TRBJ2-6; no reliable D call. V lost 10 bases and J lost 5, with 12 bases in between. The CDR3 contains 13 residues. Germline CDR1 is KGHSH and CDR2 is LQKENI.

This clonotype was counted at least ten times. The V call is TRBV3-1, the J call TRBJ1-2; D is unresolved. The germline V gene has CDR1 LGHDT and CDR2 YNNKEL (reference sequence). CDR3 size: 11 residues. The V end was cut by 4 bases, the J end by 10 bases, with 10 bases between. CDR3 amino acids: CASSPGATYTF. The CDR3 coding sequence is TGTGCCAGCAGCCCCGGCGCCACCTACACCTTC.

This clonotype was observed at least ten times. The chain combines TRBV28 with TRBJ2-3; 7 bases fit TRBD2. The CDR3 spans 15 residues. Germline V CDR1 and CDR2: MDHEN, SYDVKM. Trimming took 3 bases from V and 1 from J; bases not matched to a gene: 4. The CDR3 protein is CASSFAGVGTDTQYF. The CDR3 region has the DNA TGTGCCAGCAGTTTTGCGGGGGTGGGCACAGATACGCAGTATTTT.

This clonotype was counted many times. The CDR3 here is CASSYEVYNEQFF. CDR3 nucleotide sequence: TGTGCCAGCAGTTACGAGGTCTACAATGAGCAGTTCTTC. The chain is built from TRBV6-2 or TRBV6-3 and TRBJ2-1; D call uncertain. Between the trimmed V and J ends, which lost 2 bases and 3 bases, there was a span of 5 bases. This CDR3 region has 13 residues. CDR1 MNHEY and CDR2 SVGEGT come from the germline V gene.

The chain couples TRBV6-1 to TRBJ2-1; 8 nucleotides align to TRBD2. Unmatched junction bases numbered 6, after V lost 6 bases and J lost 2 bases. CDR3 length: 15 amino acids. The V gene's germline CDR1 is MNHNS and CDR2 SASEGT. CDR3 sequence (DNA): TGTGCCAGCAGGGACCTTAGCGGGACCTACAATGAGCAGTTCTTC. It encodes CASRDLSGTYNEQFF.

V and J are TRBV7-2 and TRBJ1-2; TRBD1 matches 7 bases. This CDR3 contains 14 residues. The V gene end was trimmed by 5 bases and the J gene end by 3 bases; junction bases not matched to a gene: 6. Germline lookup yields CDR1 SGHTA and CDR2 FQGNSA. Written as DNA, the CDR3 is TGTGCCAGCAGCCCGGTGAGGGGGCACTATGGCTACACCTTC. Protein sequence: CASSPVRGHYGYTF. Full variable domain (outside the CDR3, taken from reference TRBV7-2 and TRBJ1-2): GAGVSQSPSNKVTEKGKDVELRCDPISGHTALYWYRQSLGQGLEFLIYFQGNSAPDKSGLPSDRFSAERTGGSVSTLTIQRTQQEDSAVYLCASSPVRGHYGYTFGSGTRLTVV.

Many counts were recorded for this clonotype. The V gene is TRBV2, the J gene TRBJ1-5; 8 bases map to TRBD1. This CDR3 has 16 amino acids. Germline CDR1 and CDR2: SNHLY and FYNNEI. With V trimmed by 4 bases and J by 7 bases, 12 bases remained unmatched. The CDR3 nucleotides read TGTGCCAGCAGTGGGACATCAGGGGGCAGAAAACAGCCCCAGCATTTT. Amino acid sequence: CASSGTSGGRKQPQHF.